A selection of T cell receptor beta chains follows, all from one sample in a study of blood T cell repertoires in COVID-19. Libraries were prepared by immunoSEQ multiplex PCR; TCRdb keeps only in-frame clonotypes and omits some of them. The sample shows over 200,000 clones, about 80% of them seen only once. Sequenced material: peripheral blood. The receptors shown here come from a middle-aged woman with active or convalescent COVID-19. Both conserved end residues are trimmed from each CDR3.

v_gene	j_gene	CDR3aa
TRBV11-2	TRBJ2-1	ASWGVAEIANEQF
TRBV6-1	TRBJ1-5	ASSEDWGDEPQH
TRBV12-5	TRBJ2-1	ASGPWFSSYNEQF
TRBV2	TRBJ2-5	ASSDGLAGVGETQY
TRBV27	TRBJ1-5	ASSRRQGPGSNQPQH
TRBV6-5	TRBJ1-2	ASRDIRNYGYT
TRBV9	TRBJ2-7	ASSAGLAGLEQY
TRBV5-4	TRBJ2-7	ASSLGAGTSLYEQY
TRBV29-1	TRBJ1-6	SVREGGSSYNSPLH
TRBV6-5	TRBJ2-7	ASRVTGPDYEQY
TRBV24-1	TRBJ1-2	ATSDPGQGANYGYT
TRBV6-2/TRBV6-3	TRBJ1-6	ASSYPGQGGSPLH
TRBV12-3/TRBV12-4	TRBJ2-7	ASSLGDRAY
TRBV9	TRBJ2-5	ASSVVAGGGQETQY
TRBV28	TRBJ2-5	ASSLGVGLVIETQY
TRBV21-1	TRBJ2-3	ASSKVARTTDTQY
TRBV19	TRBJ2-7	ASRLAGTYEQY
TRBV9	TRBJ2-7	ASSVFPQGTSEQY
TRBV29-1	TRBJ1-2	SARDRENYGYT
TRBV6-2/TRBV6-3	TRBJ2-7	ASSSSGIAYEQY
TRBV4-1	TRBJ1-5	ASSQDPRGHRKPQH
TRBV19	TRBJ2-7	ASSGSSSGAHEQY
TRBV6-5	TRBJ1-1	ASSLDRGNTEAF
TRBV13	TRBJ2-7	ASSFSLRAEGYEQY
TRBV5-1	TRBJ2-7	ASREAYEQY
TRBV4-1	TRBJ2-7	ASSRGPVEYEQY
TRBV7-2	TRBJ2-4	ASSLEGGRAKNIQY
TRBV6-5	TRBJ1-6	ASRELDSPLH
TRBV24-1	TRBJ1-2	ATSGSGFGYGYT
TRBV4-3	TRBJ1-4	ASSQDPTSVNEKLF
TRBV18	TRBJ2-3	ASSPMRDTQY
TRBV5-8	TRBJ1-5	ASSLGDRLGDQPQH
TRBV19	TRBJ1-1	ASTPSGSGTEAF
TRBV19	TRBJ1-6	ASSRAGSYNSPLH
TRBV12-3/TRBV12-4	TRBJ1-3	ASSRGGGNTIY
TRBV5-1	TRBJ1-1	ASSPGTGGGYTEAF
TRBV23-1	TRBJ2-3	ASRLPEDGGTDTQY
TRBV30	TRBJ2-1	AWSRGPPYNEQF